This T cell receptor beta chain was obtained from a study of cytomegalovirus exposure and HLA in healthy donors. Study-wide findings and caveats: Using a false discovery rate of 0.05, a later analysis showed that some 16,000 TCR beta sequences were associated with HLA alleles. Under in vitro conditions, three CMV-associated chains were confirmed as specific for CMV antigens. In a later analysis, productive TCRs from donors in an Asian-associated ancestry cluster reportedly carried fewer N-insertions than the cohort mean. An apparent linkage of common viral pathogens to several of the most significant clusters emerged in a later analysis.

A remark on this clone: No antigen is known for it.

Germline V lookup: CDR1 SSHAT, CDR2 FNYEAQ (reference sequence). The CDR3 covers 15 residues. The J segment lost 6 bases and the V segment lost 6 bases, leaving 9 bases of the junction unmatched. The PCR made use of 60 Vbeta and 13 Jbeta primers. Sequencing was performed with immunoSEQ multiplex PCR; in TCRdb, only in-frame clones are kept and a portion is missing. The table for this sample gives about 140,000 clones. Sequenced sample: PBMCs. V gene TRBV7-7 combines with J gene TRBJ2-2; 8 bases line up with TRBD1. This sequence originates from a man aged 35-49 years in good health and CMV-seronegative. As DNA, the CDR3 is TGTGCCAGCAGTCCCAGGGGGCGCGGTTCCGGGGAGCTGTTTTTT. Translation gives CASSPRGRGSGELFF. Supplemented by reference TRBV7-7 and TRBJ2-2, the full variable domain reads GAGVSQSPRYKVTKRGQDVTLRCDPISSHATLYWYQQALGQGPEFLTYFNYEAQPDKSGLPSDRFSAERPEGSISTLTIQRTEQRDSAMYRCASSPRGRGSGELFFGEGSRLTVL.